This record concerns one T cell receptor (beta chain) sequence. Its antigen is not yet known. Base qualities are not at hand, and no much larger clone is one base apart. The time point tag for this specimen amounts to: baseline before first vaccination. Samples from vaccinated people were obtained from the UK trials COV001 and COV002, which included a single-blind randomized controlled phase 2/3 trial of AZD1222 (ChAdOx1 nCoV-19) in healthy adults. For TCRbeta chain sequencing, PBMC samples from trial participants were taken at day 0 and at day 28 after the second dose. These data come from a study of T cell responses to AZD1222 COVID-19 vaccine (dated by TCRdb to the early 2020s). About the study as a whole: AZD1222 recipients given second doses at about 4 weeks or at about 12 weeks were pooled, since spike-specific TCR depth and breadth were not found to differ between the two schedules. TCR sequencing covered some 250 trial participants: around 210 given two doses of AZD1222 and about 26 given two doses of MenACWY control vaccine. Trial participants were enrolled into age subgroups of 18-55, 56-69 and 70-plus years, which contained around 150, 28 and 57 TCR-sequenced participants, respectively.

The CDR3 regions of human TCRbeta chains were analyzed by immunosequencing. Per the original workflow: Repertoire TCRs were checked for matches against a reference library of SARS-CoV-2-specific TCRs that had been generated using the MIRA antigen-specificity platform. Breadth was defined as the fraction of unique TCRs that were SARS-CoV-2-associated. Depth was defined as the fraction of total T cells that were SARS-CoV-2-associated. Using the MIRA data, each spike-specific TCR was assigned both to the spike region to which the TCR was reactive and to a CD4 or CD8 class. Log10-transformed breadth and depth values were compared by one-way ANOVA with Sidak's multiple comparisons tests. As stored in TCRdb, this immuneACCESS dataset retains in-frame rearrangements with V and J assigned. A fraction of the clones does not appear; measured against another copy, unresolved V genes explain less than half of the discrepancy, and the remainder lacks a known reason. D and trimming come from the DNA, and the V and J calls and clone size come from that table. The sample table shows about 140,000 clones, and more than 85% are seen once. Of the sample, 3.1% falls within the top ten clones.

Points the paper makes about the study in general: Participants were mostly white British, with more females than males. The authors suggested clonal diversity may have been underestimated. After two AZD1222 doses, spike-specific TCR breadth and depth were significantly higher than at day 0 and than in MenACWY recipients. The whole spike protein was spanned by vaccine-associated CD4 TCRs, and dominant responses were seen in regions 160-218 and 743-854. Conclusions about previously exposed vaccinees were limited because only six AZD1222 recipients were SARS-CoV-2 seropositive at baseline. Epitopes outside the regions mutated in the B.1.351 and B.1.1.7 variants were reportedly recognized by nearly half of the unique spike-specific TCRs. The 56-69-year group was small, and its depth increase did not reach significance, likely because of low power. Because no day 14 peak-response samples were available, the repertoires could be characterized only after the peak T cell response.

The CDR3 numbers 16 residues from cysteine through phenylalanine. Only the CDR3 DNA stays, 48 bases, in frame from base 1. V ends up 7 bases short and J 0 bases short, with an unmatched junction base count of 10. The germline V gene supplies CDR1 SQVTM and CDR2 ANQGSEA. The sequencing here drew on peripheral blood, taken on day 0 of AZD1222 vaccination. The clonotype was recovered from an adult in good health. Recombination linked TRBV29-1 to TRBJ2-1, and TRBD2 matches 9 of the central bases. The sequence in DNA is TGCAGCGGCCAGGCTAGCGGGAAGGGCTCCTACAATGAGCAGTTCTTC. It is translated as CSGQASGKGSYNEQFF.